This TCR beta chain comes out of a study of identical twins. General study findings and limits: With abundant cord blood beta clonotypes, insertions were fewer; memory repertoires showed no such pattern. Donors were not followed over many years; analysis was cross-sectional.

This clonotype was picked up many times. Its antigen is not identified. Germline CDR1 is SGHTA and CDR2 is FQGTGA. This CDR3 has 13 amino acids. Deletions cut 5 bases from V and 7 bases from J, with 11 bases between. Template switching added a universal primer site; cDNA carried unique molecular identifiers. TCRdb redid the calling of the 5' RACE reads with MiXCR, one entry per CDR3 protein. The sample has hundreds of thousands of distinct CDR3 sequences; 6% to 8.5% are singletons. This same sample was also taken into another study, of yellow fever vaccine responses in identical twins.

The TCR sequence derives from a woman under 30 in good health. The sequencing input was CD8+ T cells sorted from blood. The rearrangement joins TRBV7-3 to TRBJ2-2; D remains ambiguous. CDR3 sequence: CASSQSLGGELFF. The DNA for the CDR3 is TGTGCCAGCAGCCAATCGTTGGGCGGGGAGCTGTTTTTT.